The clone carrying this TCR beta chain came up a few times. The sample is drawn from a study of blood T cells in healthy people across ages. With 7 bases removed from V and 2 bases from J, the gap between germline ends came to 12 bases. The CDR3 is made up of 14 amino acids. Germline CDR1 is SGHNT and CDR2 is YENEEA. Next came a second PCR, run for about 7 to 12 cycles, which used a sample-barcoded 5' primer along with a J-beta primer mix. MiXCR, run by TCRdb on the 5' RACE reads, gives a single entry per CDR3 protein. The repertoire consists of hundreds of thousands of distinct CDR3 sequences, with 25% occurring once and the leading ten covering just under 9.5%. The data were also submitted as part of a second study, on T cells of mothers and their children. As that study records: Healthy Caucasian mothers, a few in number, and their six children were the donors. Both sample barcodes and 2-4 random nucleotides came from the M1S primer of the second PCR.

Material for sequencing was blood. This TCR was sampled from a boy aged 5-17 years in good health. V gene TRBV11-3 combines with J gene TRBJ2-1; D is perhaps TRBD2 (6 bases). Here the CDR3 reads CASKGGAPYNEQFF. CDR3 DNA: TGTGCCAGCAAAGGCGGGGCCCCCTACAATGAGCAGTTCTTC.